These 3 T cell receptor beta chains originate from one sample sequenced in a study of early T cells in non-severe SARS-CoV-2 infection. One entry per CDR3 protein results from TCRdb running MiXCR on the 5' RACE reads. In the table there are fewer than 80,000 distinct CDR3 sequences, roughly 13% of which are singletons. The sample was whole blood. The receptors come from an adult who was a healthcare worker with PCR-confirmed SARS-CoV-2 infection or an uninfected control (not recorded which).

The V call is TRBV3-1, the J call TRBJ1-5; a possible D gene is TRBD1 (5 bases). Germline loops: CDR1 LGHDT, CDR2 YNNKEL (reference sequence). CDR3 length: 15 residues. Trimming shortened V by 3 bases and J by 5 bases, and 14 bases separated the two germline ends. The CDR3 region has the DNA TGTGCCAGCAGCCAGAACGCCAGGGAGGATCAGCCCCAGCATTTT. It encodes CASSQNAREDQPQHF.

This clonotype has more than one count but fewer than ten. The V call is TRBV7-3, the J call TRBJ1-2; weak D call: TRBD1 (5 bases). CDR3 size: 15 residues. Germline values: CDR1 SGHTA, CDR2 FQGTGA. Trimming stripped 2 bases from V and 3 bases from J, with 13 bases between. The CDR3 coding sequence is TGTGCCAGCAGCTTATCGGGCCAGGGCGACTATGGCTACACCTTC. As protein: CASSLSGQGDYGYTF.

The CDR3 DNA is TGTGCCAGCGGGGACAGGGGAGGCTATGGCTACACCTTC. This translates into CASGDRGGYGYTF. The genes are TRBV6-2 or TRBV6-3 and TRBJ1-2; TRBD1 agrees at 10 bases. CDR1 and CDR2 (germline): MNHEY, SVGEGT. Trimming removed 8 bases from V and 4 bases from J; junction bases left unmatched: 4. The CDR3 is 13 residues long.